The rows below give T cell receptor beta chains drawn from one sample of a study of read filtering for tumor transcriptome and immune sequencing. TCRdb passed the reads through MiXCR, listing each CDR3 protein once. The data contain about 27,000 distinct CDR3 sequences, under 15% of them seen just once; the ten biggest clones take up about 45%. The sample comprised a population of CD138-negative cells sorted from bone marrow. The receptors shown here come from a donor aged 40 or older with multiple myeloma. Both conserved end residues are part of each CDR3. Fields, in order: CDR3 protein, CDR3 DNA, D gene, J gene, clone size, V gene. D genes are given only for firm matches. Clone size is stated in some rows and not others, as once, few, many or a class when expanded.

CDR3: CASSLSSGYTEAFF; DNA: TGTGCCAGCTCACTCAGCTCGGGGTACACTGAAGCTTTCTTT; D: NA; J: TRBJ1-1; size: NA; V: TRBV18
CDR3: CSARAGTGLSQPQHF; DNA: TGCAGTGCTAGGGCCGGGACAGGGCTTAGCCAGCCCCAGCATTTT; D: TRBD1; J: TRBJ1-5; size: many; V: TRBV20-1
CDR3: CASTLGQGAYEQYF; DNA: TGTGCCAGCACCCTCGGACAGGGGGCTTATGAGCAGTACTTC; D: TRBD1; J: TRBJ2-7; size: many; V: TRBV4-2
CDR3: CSAKGNTEAFF; DNA: TGCAGTGCTAAGGGGAACACTGAAGCTTTCTTT; D: NA; J: TRBJ1-1; size: many; V: TRBV20-1
CDR3: CASSRKGDAETQYF; DNA: TGTGCCAGCAGTCGAAAGGGGGATGCGGAGACCCAGTACTTC; D: NA; J: TRBJ2-5; size: many; V: TRBV14
CDR3: CASSLDHQIYEQYF; DNA: TGTGCCAGCAGCTTAGACCACCAGATCTACGAGCAGTACTTC; D: NA; J: TRBJ2-7; size: many; V: TRBV7-9
CDR3: CASSGSRSRGTEAFF; DNA: TGTGCCAGCAGCGGTTCCAGGTCCCGAGGGACTGAAGCTTTCTTT; D: NA; J: TRBJ1-1; size: many; V: TRBV9
CDR3: CASSSRVLNTGELFF; DNA: TGCGCCAGCAGCAGCAGGGTTCTGAACACCGGGGAGCTGTTTTTT; D: NA; J: TRBJ2-2; size: many; V: TRBV5-1
CDR3: CASSSSQGQGPGELFF; DNA: TGTGCCAGCAGTTCGTCCCAGGGACAGGGACCCGGGGAGCTGTTTTTT; D: TRBD1; J: TRBJ2-2; size: many; V: TRBV12-3/TRBV12-4
CDR3: CASSPGGQGVNPDRYTDTQYF; DNA: TGTGCCAGCTCACCGGGGGGACAGGGGGTGAATCCGGACCGATACACAGATACGCAGTATTTT; D: TRBD1; J: TRBJ2-3; size: many; V: TRBV18
CDR3: CASSQPDTQYF; DNA: TGTGCCAGCTCACAGCCAGATACGCAGTATTTT; D: NA; J: TRBJ2-3; size: many; V: TRBV18
CDR3: CASSPPDQPQHF; DNA: TGTGCCAGCTCACCACCGGATCAGCCCCAGCATTTT; D: NA; J: TRBJ1-5; size: many; V: TRBV18
CDR3: CASSSGQTYEQYF; DNA: TGTGCCAGCAGTTCGGGACAGACGTACGAGCAGTACTTC; D: TRBD1; J: TRBJ2-7; size: many; V: TRBV27
CDR3: CASSRQRAGGYEQYF; DNA: TGTGCCAGCAGCCGACAACGAGCGGGAGGGTACGAGCAGTACTTC; D: TRBD2; J: TRBJ2-7; size: many; V: TRBV3-1
CDR3: CASSLSGTMYYEQYF; DNA: TGTGCCAGCAGTTTATCAGGGACTATGTACTACGAGCAGTACTTC; D: TRBD2; J: TRBJ2-7; size: many; V: TRBV27
CDR3: CATGTERGSYEQYF; DNA: TGTGCCACCGGCACGGAGCGGGGCTCCTACGAGCAGTACTTC; D: TRBD2; J: TRBJ2-7; size: many; V: TRBV10-3
CDR3: CASSYSGRAGDTQYF; DNA: TGTGCCAGCAGCTATAGCGGGAGGGCCGGGGATACGCAGTATTTT; D: TRBD2; J: TRBJ2-3; size: many; V: TRBV11-2
CDR3: CASSQSGRASDEQFF; DNA: TGTGCCAGCAGCCAGAGCGGGAGGGCCTCGGATGAGCAGTTCTTC; D: TRBD2; J: TRBJ2-1; size: many; V: TRBV5-6
CDR3: CASSLAPTSGRASGEQYF; DNA: TGTGCCAGCAGCTTAGCCCCGACTAGCGGGAGGGCCTCGGGAGAGCAGTACTTC; D: TRBD2; J: TRBJ2-7; size: few; V: TRBV7-8
CDR3: CSVGTGVTDTQYF; DNA: TGCAGCGTTGGGACAGGGGTCACAGATACGCAGTATTTT; D: TRBD1; J: TRBJ2-3; size: many; V: TRBV29-1
CDR3: CASSELTQETQYF; DNA: TGTGCCAGCAGTGAACTGACACAAGAGACCCAGTACTTC; D: NA; J: TRBJ2-5; size: many; V: TRBV2
CDR3: CSAWTDGDTQYF; DNA: TGCAGCGCCTGGACAGATGGAGATACGCAGTATTTT; D: NA; J: TRBJ2-3; size: many; V: TRBV29-1
CDR3: CASSQGWSAGETQYF; DNA: TGCGCCAGCAGCCAAGGCTGGTCGGCGGGGGAGACCCAGTACTTC; D: NA; J: TRBJ2-5; size: many; V: TRBV4-1
CDR3: CASSSRGGGGISYNEQFF; DNA: TGTGCCAGCAGCTCCCGGGGGGGAGGGGGCATCTCCTACAATGAGCAGTTCTTC; D: NA; J: TRBJ2-1; size: many; V: TRBV27
CDR3: CASSRSTNQPQHF; DNA: TGTGCCAGCAGCCGTAGTACCAATCAGCCCCAGCATTTT; D: NA; J: TRBJ1-5; size: many; V: TRBV7-9
CDR3: CASSPQQANTVAFF; DNA: TGTGCCAGCAGCCCCCAGCAGGCGAACACTGTAGCTTTCTTT; D: NA; J: TRBJ1-1; size: NA; V: TRBV12-3/TRBV12-4
CDR3: CASSQLQETGDNTEAFF; DNA: TGTGCCAGCAGCCAACTTCAGGAAACAGGGGATAACACTGAAGCTTTCTTT; D: TRBD1; J: TRBJ1-1; size: many; V: TRBV4-2
CDR3: CASSYGRRGRETQYF; DNA: TGTGCCAGCAGTTACGGCAGGAGAGGCCGAGAGACCCAGTACTTC; D: NA; J: TRBJ2-5; size: many; V: TRBV6-1
CDR3: CASSLTGLAGSYNEQFF; DNA: TGTGCCAGCAGCTTAACGGGACTAGCGGGCTCCTACAATGAGCAGTTCTTC; D: TRBD2; J: TRBJ2-1; size: many; V: TRBV7-3
CDR3: CASSLDRVHEQYF; DNA: TGCGCCAGCAGCTTGGACAGGGTGCACGAGCAGTACTTC; D: NA; J: TRBJ2-7; size: many; V: TRBV5-1
CDR3: CASSKEHSGANVLTF; DNA: TGTGCCAGCAGTAAGGAACACTCTGGGGCCAACGTCCTGACTTTC; D: NA; J: TRBJ2-6; size: many; V: TRBV27
CDR3: CASSELRSTRGEQFF; DNA: TGCGCCAGCAGTGAGTTAAGATCCACCCGGGGTGAGCAGTTCTTC; D: NA; J: TRBJ2-1; size: NA; V: TRBV10-1
CDR3: CASSPPGQGVRTGMNTEAFF; DNA: TGTGCCAGCTCACCACCTGGACAGGGGGTTAGGACAGGCATGAACACTGAAGCTTTCTTT; D: TRBD1; J: TRBJ1-1; size: few; V: TRBV18
CDR3: CASSQVGEGDSYEQYF; DNA: TGTGCCAGCAGCCAAGTCGGGGAGGGGGACTCCTACGAGCAGTACTTC; D: NA; J: TRBJ2-7; size: many; V: TRBV4-2
CDR3: CAWTPGIGDGYTF; DNA: TGTGCCTGGACTCCAGGGATTGGTGATGGCTACACCTTC; D: NA; J: TRBJ1-2; size: many; V: TRBV30
CDR3: CASSQDPRDNEQFF; DNA: TGTGCCAGCAGCCAAGATCCCAGAGACAATGAGCAGTTCTTC; D: NA; J: TRBJ2-1; size: many; V: TRBV3-1
CDR3: CASSLGGHPYEQYF; DNA: TGTGCCAGCAGCTTAGGCGGACACCCCTACGAGCAGTACTTC; D: NA; J: TRBJ2-7; size: few; V: TRBV11-2